These T cell receptor beta chains were read from a single sample in a study of CD8 T cells in Susac syndrome. TCRdb re-analysed the immunoSEQ multiplex PCR reads in MiXCR, keeping a single row per CDR3 protein. The sample includes 90,000 to 150,000 distinct CDR3 sequences, 90% to 95% seen only once; the top ten take roughly 0.088%. Sequencing was done on a sample of CD4+ T cells from PBMCs. The origin of the receptors is a human donor with multiple sclerosis. The CDR3 runs from the conserved cysteine through the conserved F or W.

TRBV6-5,TRBJ2-4,CASSPERLIKNIQYF
TRBV20-1,TRBJ1-5,CSARDQGRGLGQPQHF
TRBV20-1,TRBJ1-2,CSARRAGVEGYTF
TRBV3-1,TRBJ2-3,CASSPMAVRNTDTQYF
TRBV12-3/TRBV12-4,TRBJ2-6,CASSSTGAGANVLTF
TRBV28,TRBJ2-5,CASTALATQTQYF
TRBV19,TRBJ2-5,CASSTPSGLAETQYF
TRBV1,TRBJ1-5,CTSSQELARTDGPNQPQHF
TRBV2,TRBJ1-5,CASSEAQRAENQPQHF
TRBV20-1,TRBJ1-5,CSALTGDSNQPQHF
TRBV4-2,TRBJ1-2,CASSQDLGTGNYGYTF
TRBV4-2,TRBJ2-3,CASSLQLAGDTSTDTQYF
TRBV20-1,TRBJ1-2,CSARDRGGYYGYTF
TRBV20-1,TRBJ2-1,CSATGTVSYNEQFF
TRBV7-3,TRBJ2-3,CASSLYGTGGTDTQYF
TRBV12-3/TRBV12-4,TRBJ2-5,CASSGGLPETQYF
TRBV6-2/TRBV6-3,TRBJ2-6,CASRPRGHGANVLTF
TRBV5-5,TRBJ1-6,CASSFRDRDSPLHF
TRBV10-2,TRBJ2-5,CASRDQGIQTQYF
TRBV9,TRBJ2-7,CASSVGGQGAFEQYF
TRBV30,TRBJ1-4,CAWSSRGRGGSEKLFF
TRBV7-2,TRBJ2-3,CASSLGLGTDTQYF
TRBV6-5,TRBJ1-2,CASRIVTDHFYGYTF
TRBV19,TRBJ2-5,CASSIDRETQYF
TRBV5-1,TRBJ1-2,CASSKSRESGYTF
TRBV7-9,TRBJ2-5,CASTLFVGETQYF
TRBV5-1,TRBJ1-5,CASSLSDSSNQPQHF